This T cell receptor (beta chain) was captured in a study of CD8+ T cells in alopecia areata. Whole-study context: Patients in the treated group were given tofacitinib by mouth, 5 to 10 mg twice a day.

In each case, RNA was isolated and then reverse transcribed into cDNA as the sequencing template. Profiling relied on immunoSEQ multiplex PCR, and the TCRdb table lists in-frame clones only, not all of them. The data hold around 290,000 clones, with about 62% observed a single time. This sample's treatment: oral pan-JAK inhibitor, 5-10 mg twice daily. This CDR3 contains 14 residues. The germline V gene encodes CDR1 SEHNR and CDR2 FQNEAQ (reference sequence). Trimming at V came to 5 bases and at J to 7 bases, leaving 7 bases not matched to a gene. This clone has more than one count but fewer than ten. The clonotype comes from a human donor with alopecia areata. The chain employs TRBV7-9 and TRBJ1-4; 7 bases fit TRBD1. The source was CD4+ T cells sorted from blood, collected at week 24, from a patient treated with tofacitinib. CDR3 protein: CASSPRQGGEKLFF. The CDR3 nucleotides read TGTGCCAGCAGCCCCCGACAGGGTGGTGAAAAACTGTTTTTT.